The 30 T cell receptor beta chains presented below share a single source sample, sequenced in a study of T cell responses to AZD1222 COVID-19 vaccine. The protocol was immunoSEQ multiplex PCR, while the TCRdb copy is restricted to in-frame clones and leaves out a portion. This table has 90,000 to 150,000 clones, around 90% appearing once. Sequenced here: peripheral blood, sampled on day 0 of AZD1222 vaccination. These TCRs come from an adult in good health.

The gene calls are TRBV10-2 and TRBJ2-3; D unclear. Trimming cost V 7 bases and J 5 bases, with 7 bases left between them. Germline V gene data show CDR1 as WSHSY and CDR2 as SAAADI. The CDR3 contains 11 residues. CDR3 in amino acids: CASTTVDTQYF. Here the CDR3 DNA reads TGCGCCAGCACCACGGTAGATACGCAGTATTTT.

This rearrangement joins TRBV19 to TRBJ1-1; tentative D call: TRBD1 (5 bases). Germline CDR1 reads LNHDA; CDR2 reads SQIVND (reference sequence). The CDR3 is 14 amino acids. V lost 7 bases and J lost 2, with 14 bases in between. CDR3 loop: CASTPGRANTEAFF. The CDR3 coding sequence is TGTGCCAGTACCCCTGGCAGGGCTAACACTGAAGCTTTCTTT.

The V and J genes are TRBV19 and TRBJ1-5, with D unresolved. This CDR3 spans 18 amino acids. Germline CDR1 reads LNHDA; CDR2 reads SQIVND (reference sequence). V dropped 5 bases and J dropped 2 bases, with 22 bases sitting between them. CDR3 residues: CASSPRPINQRGNQPQHF. CDR3 DNA: TGTGCCAGTAGTCCCCGGCCTATTAATCAGCGGGGCAATCAGCCCCAGCATTTT.

The chain joins TRBV27 to TRBJ2-1; TRBD1 matches 8 bases. Germline trimming cut 2 bases from V and 4 bases from J; bases unmatched to any gene: 4. Germline V gene sequence: CDR1 MNHEY, CDR2 SMNVEV (reference sequence). The length of the CDR3 is 15 residues. CDR3 in amino acids: CASSLGTGPYNEQFF. DNA of the CDR3: TGTGCCAGCAGTTTAGGGACAGGACCATACAATGAGCAGTTCTTC.

V and J are TRBV18 and TRBJ1-1, with D unclear. The V gene lost 1 base and the J gene lost 7 bases, with 7 bases spanning the gap. The CDR3 covers 12 residues. Germline assignment: CDR1 KGHSH and CDR2 LQKENI. The CDR3 sequence is CASSPQSDEAFF. CDR3 DNA sequence: TGTGCCAGCTCACCACAGTCGGATGAAGCTTTCTTT.

The rearrangement joins TRBV9 to TRBJ2-6, with no clear D. V was pared by 0 bases and J by 1 base, with 5 bases between. Germline CDR1 reads SGDLS; CDR2 reads YYNGEE. The CDR3 consists of 15 residues. The CDR3 here is CASSVGGSGANVLTF. As DNA, the CDR3 is TGTGCCAGCAGCGTAGGGGGTTCTGGGGCCAACGTCCTGACTTTC.

The gene calls are TRBV12-3 or TRBV12-4 and TRBJ1-1; no definite D call. CDR3 length equals 12 residues. The germline V and J ends were trimmed by 4 bases and 3 bases, with 6 bases remaining between them. The CDR3 loop is CASSWSHTEAFF. CDR3 bases: TGTGCCAGCAGTTGGTCACACACTGAAGCTTTCTTT.

This clone was picked up one time. Here the CDR3 reads CASSPRVGELFF. For the CDR3, the DNA is TGTGCCAGCAGCCCTCGTGTTGGGGAGCTGTTTTTT. The chain uses TRBV7-3 and TRBJ2-2; D gene unclear. CDR3 length: 12 amino acids. Germline-derived CDR1 and CDR2 are SGHTA and FQGTGA. V shed 5 bases and J shed 8 bases, with 9 bases lying between them.

J is TRBJ1-6 and V is TRBV30; 8 nucleotides align to TRBD1. The CDR3 has 16 residues. V dropped 1 base and J dropped 9; count of bases not matched to a gene: 11. Germline V CDR1 and CDR2: GTSNPN, SVGIG (reference sequence). This CDR3 reads CAWSGSVSGGGSPLHF. CDR3 DNA sequence: TGTGCCTGGAGTGGCTCGGTATCAGGGGGCGGTTCACCCCTCCACTTT.

The chain recombines TRBV6-5 with TRBJ1-6; no definite D call. V gave up 10 bases and J gave up 0 bases, with 10 bases separating them. This CDR3 spans 14 amino acids. The V gene's germline CDR1 is MNHEY and CDR2 SVGAGI. As DNA, the CDR3 is TGTGCCACAAGAGGCAGCTCCTATAATTCACCCCTCCACTTT. It specifies CATRGSSYNSPLHF.

The gene calls are TRBV3-1 (or the pseudogene TRBV3-2) and TRBJ1-3; D is undetermined. V was trimmed by 1 base and J by 0 bases, leaving 13 bases between them. This CDR3 contains 17 residues. Germline values: CDR1 LGHDT, CDR2 YNNKEL (reference sequence). CDR3 sequence (DNA): TGTGCCAGCAGCCAAGCCCTCTATTCATACTCTGGAAACACCATATATTTT. Translated: CASSQALYSYSGNTIYF.

The chain links TRBV6-5 to TRBJ1-5; D is uncertain. This CDR3 spans 14 amino acids. The germline V gene encodes CDR1 MNHEY and CDR2 SVGAGI. V dropped 6 bases and J dropped 3 bases, with 12 bases sitting between them. The CDR3 nucleotides read TGTGCCAGCAGGGGATCAACTATCAATCAGCCCCAGCATTTT. It yields the protein CASRGSTINQPQHF.

J is TRBJ2-3 and V is TRBV7-3; maybe TRBD2 (5 bases). The germline V and J ends were trimmed by 4 bases and 2 bases, with 16 bases remaining between them. Germline V gene data show CDR1 as SGHTA and CDR2 as FQGTGA. CDR3 size: 16 residues. The chain's CDR3 is CASSSIGGSFTDTQYF. CDR3 sequence (DNA): TGTGCCAGCAGCTCAATTGGAGGATCTTTCACAGATACGCAGTATTTT.

The chain couples TRBV7-2 to TRBJ2-7; TRBD2 matches 8 bases. The V gene's germline CDR1 is SGHTA and CDR2 FQGNSA. The CDR3 is 14 amino acids. Unmatched junction bases numbered 4, after V lost 1 base and J lost 5 bases. The CDR3 here is CASSLGLASHEQYF. CDR3 coding DNA: TGTGCCAGCAGCTTAGGACTAGCGTCTCACGAGCAGTACTTC.

The V gene is TRBV24-1, the J gene TRBJ2-1; 7 bases agree with TRBD2. Looked up from germline, CDR1 is KGHDR and CDR2 is SFDVKD. Germline trimming cut 5 bases from V and 5 bases from J; bases unmatched to any gene: 11. This CDR3 has 16 residues. This CDR3 reads CATSAPGGTRDNEQFF. For the CDR3, the DNA is TGTGCCACCAGTGCCCCCGGGGGGACGCGGGACAATGAGCAGTTCTTC.

J is TRBJ2-5 and V is TRBV5-1; D is perhaps TRBD1 or TRBD2 (6 bases each). The V gene lost 0 bases and the J gene lost 5 bases, with 14 bases spanning the gap. The CDR3 has 15 amino acids. Germline V gene data show CDR1 as SGHRS and CDR2 as YFSETQ. In DNA form, the CDR3 reads TGCGCCAGCAGCTTGGTCCCCACGGGGGCCGAGACCCAGTACTTC. Its translation is CASSLVPTGAETQYF.

In this sample, this clone turned up once. The junction departs from the called germline gene at one end, perhaps through a read error. The chain recombines TRBV24-1 with TRBJ2-1; 8 bases align to TRBD1. The V gene's germline CDR1 is KGHDR and CDR2 SFDVKD. The CDR3 spans 18 residues. Written as DNA, the CDR3 is TGTGCCACCAGTGAAAACCCCGGGACAGGCCTCTCCTACAATAAGCAGTTCTTC. Translation: CATSENPGTGLSYNKQFF.

The rearrangement links TRBV6-5 to TRBJ2-5, with a tentative D call TRBD2 (6 bases). CDR3 length: 14 amino acids. Germline CDR1 is MNHEY and CDR2 is SVGAGI. The ends were cut back, 6 bases at V and 6 bases at J, with 17 bases in the middle. The CDR3 is CASSPGLASKTQYF. CDR3 in DNA: TGTGCCAGCAGCCCCGGCCTAGCGTCTAAGACCCAGTACTTC.

The chain couples TRBV24-1 to TRBJ2-2, with a weak D call TRBD1 (6 bases). V lost 6 bases, J lost 1 base, and 8 bases lay in between. CDR1 KGHDR and CDR2 SFDVKD come from the germline V gene. The CDR3 covers 14 residues. The CDR3 is CATSLGGNTGELFF. CDR3 coding DNA: TGTGCCACCAGTTTAGGGGGGAACACCGGGGAGCTGTTTTTT.

To note about this clone: A much larger clone sits a single nucleotide away, making a read error possible. This chain uses TRBV7-3 with TRBJ1-1; weak D call: TRBD1 (5 bases). CDR3 size: 13 residues. CDR1 and CDR2 from the germline V gene are SGHTA and FQGTGA. Trimming stripped 2 bases from V and 1 base from J, with 5 bases between. The CDR3 nucleotides are TGTGCCAGCAGCTTAGGACAGAACACTGAAGCTTTCTTT. Encoded protein: CASSLGQNTEAFF.

The chain uses TRBV6-5 and TRBJ1-5, with TRBD1 matching over 9 bases. This CDR3 has 15 amino acids. The ends lost 7 bases at V and 2 bases at J; junction bases unmatched: 6. Looked up from germline, CDR1 is MNHEY and CDR2 is SVGAGI. Here the CDR3 reads CASTPGQGGNQPQHF. As DNA, the CDR3 is TGTGCCAGCACCCCGGGACAGGGAGGCAATCAGCCCCAGCATTTT.

The J gene is TRBJ1-2, the V gene TRBV30; 9 positions match TRBD1. The CDR3 extends over 15 amino acids. Trimming removed 3 bases from V and 2 bases from J; junction bases left unmatched: 7. Germline CDR1 and CDR2: GTSNPN and SVGIG (reference sequence). DNA of the CDR3: TGTGCCTGGAGGGGGGACAGGGACTTGAACTATGGCTACACCTTC. It translates to CAWRGDRDLNYGYTF.

The chain has TRBV5-4 and TRBJ2-7; D gene uncertain. Trimming pared 0 bases from V and 2 bases from J, leaving 15 bases between. CDR3 length: 16 amino acids. Per germline, CDR1 SGHNT and CDR2 YYREEE (reference sequence). CDR3 region: CASSLGGNRIPYEQYF. The CDR3 DNA reads as TGTGCCAGCAGCTTGGGAGGAAACCGAATACCCTACGAGCAGTACTTC.

The rearrangement joins TRBV5-1 to TRBJ1-4; unclear D gene. Deletions cut 0 bases from V and 8 bases from J, with 8 bases between. Per the germline V gene, CDR1 is SGHRS and CDR2 is YFSETQ. The CDR3 sequence is 13 residues long. The CDR3 nucleotides read TGCGCCAGCAGCTTGGGGGAGCGGGAAAAACTGTTTTTT. It yields the protein CASSLGEREKLFF.

The chain joins TRBV28 to TRBJ1-1, with D perhaps TRBD1 (5 bases). Trimming removed 3 bases at V and 0 bases at J, with 8 bases between. The CDR3 has 14 residues. In germline, CDR1 is MDHEN, CDR2 SYDVKM. The CDR3 reads CASSFRQMNTEAFF. The CDR3, as DNA: TGTGCCAGCAGTTTCAGACAGATGAACACTGAAGCTTTCTTT.

This chain links TRBV13 with TRBJ2-7, with D possibly TRBD1 on 6 matching bases. The length of the CDR3 is 16 residues. The germline gives CDR1 PRHDT, CDR2 FYEKMQ (reference sequence). Trimming left V 1 base short and J 3 bases short, with 16 bases between. In DNA form, the CDR3 reads TGTGCCAGCAGCTTAGTAAGGGGACATGGGAACTACGAGCAGTACTTC. It translates to CASSLVRGHGNYEQYF.

This sequence joins TRBV19 and TRBJ1-2, with 8 bases matching TRBD1. Trimming removed 7 bases from V and 4 bases from J; junction bases left unmatched: 8. This CDR3 has 14 residues. Looked up from germline, CDR1 is LNHDA and CDR2 is SQIVND (reference sequence). In DNA form, the CDR3 reads TGTGCCAGTATCAAAGGACAGGGTGGCTATGGCTACACCTTC. Translated, it gives CASIKGQGGYGYTF.

This chain links TRBV5-4 with TRBJ2-1; 11 positions agree with TRBD2. Germline-derived CDR1 and CDR2 are SGHNT and YYREEE (reference sequence). There are 15 residues in the CDR3. V gave up 0 bases and J gave up 7 bases; unmatched junction bases: 3. The DNA of the CDR3 is TGTGCCAGCAGCTTGGTTAGCGGGAGGGGAAATGAGCAGTTCTTC. Translated: CASSLVSGRGNEQFF.

The rearrangement links TRBV5-1 to TRBJ1-6; D gene ambiguous. Germline V gives CDR1 SGHRS, CDR2 YFSETQ. This CDR3 has 15 residues. V shed 0 bases and J shed 5 bases, with 9 bases lying between them. The CDR3 region is CASSLAWSNNSPLHF. Here the CDR3 DNA reads TGCGCCAGCAGCTTGGCATGGTCCAATAATTCACCCCTCCACTTT.

The genes are TRBV7-3 and TRBJ2-2, with D perhaps TRBD2 (6 bases). The CDR3 is 13 amino acids. Germline V CDR1 and CDR2: SGHTA, FQGTGA. Trimming pared 4 bases from V and 7 bases from J, leaving 10 bases between. CDR3 bases: TGTGCCAGCAGCTCCGGGGGTGGCGGGGAGCTGTTTTTT. Protein product: CASSSGGGGELFF.